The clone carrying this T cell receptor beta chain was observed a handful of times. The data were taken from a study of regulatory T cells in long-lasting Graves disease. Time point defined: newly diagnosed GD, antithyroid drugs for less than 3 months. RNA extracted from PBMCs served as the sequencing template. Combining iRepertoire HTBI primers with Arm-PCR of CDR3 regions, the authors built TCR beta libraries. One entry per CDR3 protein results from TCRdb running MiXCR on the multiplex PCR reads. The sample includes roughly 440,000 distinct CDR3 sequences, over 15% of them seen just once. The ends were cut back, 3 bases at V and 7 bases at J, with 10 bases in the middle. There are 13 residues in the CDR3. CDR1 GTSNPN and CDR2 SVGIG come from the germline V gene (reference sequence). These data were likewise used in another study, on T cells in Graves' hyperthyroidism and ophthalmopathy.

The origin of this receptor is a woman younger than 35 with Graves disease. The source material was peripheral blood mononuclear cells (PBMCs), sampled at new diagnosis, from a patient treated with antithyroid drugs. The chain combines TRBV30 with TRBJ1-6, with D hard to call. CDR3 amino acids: CAWRHLGNSPLHF. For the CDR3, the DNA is TGTGCCTGGAGGCACCTTGGGAATTCACCCCTCCACTTT. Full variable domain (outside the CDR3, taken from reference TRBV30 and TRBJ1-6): SQTIHQWPATLVQPVGSPLSLECTVEGTSNPNLYWYRQAAGRGLQLLFYSVGIGQISSEVPQNLSASRPQDRQFILSSKKLLLSDSGFYLCAWRHLGNSPLHFGNGTRLTVT.